Listed below are T cell receptor beta chains from one sample, sequenced in a study of cytomegalovirus exposure and HLA in healthy donors. Here immunoSEQ multiplex PCR was the method, and the copy in TCRdb shows in-frame clones only, minus some. The sample shows tens of thousands of clones, approximately 84% of them seen only once. The specimen was PBMCs. The receptors here all came from a man aged 45-60 years in good health and CMV-seronegative. CDR3s leave out the opening cysteine and the closing phenylalanine or tryptophan. Each record gives: J gene, V gene, CDR3 protein.

J gene: TRBJ2-7; V gene: TRBV7-9; CDR3 protein: ASPGYEQY
J gene: TRBJ1-5; V gene: TRBV5-1; CDR3 protein: ASSFWSLGVKQGKRVGSNQPQH
J gene: TRBJ2-3; V gene: TRBV29-1; CDR3 protein: SVPSPGGLTDTQY
J gene: TRBJ2-5; V gene: TRBV5-1; CDR3 protein: ASTLEGAQETQY
J gene: TRBJ1-5; V gene: TRBV9; CDR3 protein: ASSGTERGQPQH
J gene: TRBJ1-2; V gene: TRBV5-4; CDR3 protein: ASSLESTGISDGYT
J gene: TRBJ2-6; V gene: TRBV7-3; CDR3 protein: ASSPRQVRSGANVLT
J gene: TRBJ2-5; V gene: TRBV20-1; CDR3 protein: SARLETQY
J gene: TRBJ1-1; V gene: TRBV5-6; CDR3 protein: ASSFLQNLNTEAF
J gene: TRBJ1-1; V gene: TRBV6-6; CDR3 protein: ASRVSRMNTEAF
J gene: -; V gene: TRBV6-1; CDR3 protein: ASTHGGSYEQY
J gene: TRBJ1-2; V gene: TRBV30; CDR3 protein: AWRGRAYGYT
J gene: TRBJ1-1; V gene: TRBV2; CDR3 protein: ASSEVGGPEAF
J gene: TRBJ2-7; V gene: TRBV5-6; CDR3 protein: ASSLWTSGSASYEQY
J gene: TRBJ1-3; V gene: TRBV5-1; CDR3 protein: ASSVSGFVDTIY
J gene: TRBJ2-7; V gene: TRBV14; CDR3 protein: ASSHQGGEQY
J gene: TRBJ2-3; V gene: TRBV5-1; CDR3 protein: ASRVTGTGVVDTQY
J gene: TRBJ1-2; V gene: TRBV6-5; CDR3 protein: ASNRQGSNYGYT
J gene: TRBJ1-4; V gene: TRBV11-2; CDR3 protein: ASSFGGQGEKLF
J gene: TRBJ1-3; V gene: TRBV7-2; CDR3 protein: ASSLDGGTGY
J gene: TRBJ2-3; V gene: TRBV6-5; CDR3 protein: ASSYSTGGFADTQY
J gene: TRBJ1-5; V gene: TRBV28; CDR3 protein: ASSLGAGQRDQPQH
J gene: TRBJ1-2; V gene: TRBV15; CDR3 protein: ATSIGTGGAGGYT
J gene: TRBJ2-3; V gene: TRBV9; CDR3 protein: ASRAGTGASTDTQY
J gene: TRBJ2-3; V gene: TRBV7-9; CDR3 protein: ASSFGAGLAGQQGTQY
J gene: TRBJ1-6; V gene: TRBV7-3; CDR3 protein: ASSLTGLQSSPLH
J gene: TRBJ1-5; V gene: TRBV6-1; CDR3 protein: ASSGGLGLNQPQH
J gene: TRBJ2-5; V gene: TRBV6-1; CDR3 protein: ASSVLAGGPETQY
J gene: TRBJ2-2; V gene: TRBV19; CDR3 protein: ASSTTHGELF
J gene: TRBJ1-1; V gene: TRBV19; CDR3 protein: ASSRTGMNTEAF
J gene: TRBJ2-1; V gene: TRBV2; CDR3 protein: ASSEVQGRYNEQF
J gene: TRBJ2-1; V gene: TRBV11-3; CDR3 protein: ASSLGSEQF
J gene: TRBJ1-1; V gene: TRBV6-5; CDR3 protein: ASSYSTRGRMEAF
J gene: TRBJ1-1; V gene: TRBV11-3; CDR3 protein: ASSQSGVNTEAF
J gene: TRBJ1-1; V gene: TRBV11-1; CDR3 protein: ASSFRTGPNTEAF
J gene: TRBJ1-5; V gene: TRBV19; CDR3 protein: ASSMSSGRVAPQH
J gene: TRBJ2-3; V gene: TRBV15; CDR3 protein: ATSGFTSGGTDTQY
J gene: TRBJ1-1; V gene: TRBV5-1; CDR3 protein: ASTPGHSNTEAF
J gene: TRBJ1-2; V gene: TRBV7-2; CDR3 protein: ASSLSGTNVYGYT
J gene: TRBJ2-1; V gene: TRBV7-9; CDR3 protein: ASSPRTSGGAADEQF
J gene: TRBJ2-1; V gene: TRBV9; CDR3 protein: ASSAGQRIYNEQF
J gene: TRBJ1-1; V gene: TRBV4-3; CDR3 protein: ASSQDGRQADEAF
J gene: TRBJ2-1; V gene: TRBV18; CDR3 protein: ASSPGTGSYNEQF
J gene: TRBJ1-4; V gene: TRBV25-1; CDR3 protein: ASRGQGGEKLF
J gene: TRBJ2-5; V gene: TRBV7-9; CDR3 protein: ASSLGTGGRAETQY
J gene: TRBJ1-2; V gene: TRBV5-4; CDR3 protein: ASRVQGGNYGYT
J gene: TRBJ2-1; V gene: TRBV6-1; CDR3 protein: ASSEGGGGYNEQF